These T cell receptor beta chains were read from a single sample in a study of blood T cell repertoires in COVID-19. Profiling relied on immunoSEQ multiplex PCR, and the TCRdb table lists in-frame clones only, not all of them. The repertoire holds 200,000 or so clones, approximately 88% seen once, with roughly 6% in the top ten. Sequenced material: peripheral blood. Source of these receptors: a man in his 60s who had recovered from COVID-19. Each CDR3 is given with its conserved first and last residue. D genes are given only for firm matches. Not all rows give a size; the values are once, few, many and, for expanded clones, a class.

clone_size d_call j_call v_call cdr3_aa cdr3_nt
once . TRBJ1-4 TRBV18 CASSPDQAGSEKLFF TGTGCCAGCTCACCCGATCAGGCCGGGAGTGAAAAACTGTTTTTT
. TRBD2 TRBJ2-7 TRBV11-1 CASSLAASGLTYEQYF TGTGCCAGCAGCTTAGCCGCCTCGGGACTAACTTACGAGCAGTACTTC
. . TRBJ2-1 TRBV7-3 CASSRDFDNEQFF TGTGCCAGCAGCCGGGACTTCGACAATGAGCAGTTCTTC
. TRBD2 TRBJ2-3 TRBV10-2 CATPLAGTDTQYF TGCGCCACCCCGCTAGCGGGAACAGATACGCAGTATTTT
once . TRBJ2-1 TRBV10-3 CAITRTGSYNEQFF TGTGCCATCACTCGGACGGGGAGTTACAATGAGCAGTTCTTC
once TRBD2 TRBJ2-7 TRBV2 CASSLRAREGFYEQYF TGTGCCAGCAGTCTACGGGCGAGGGAGGGCTTTTACGAGCAGTACTTC
. . TRBJ2-1 TRBV4-2 CASSGREVQNEQFF TGTGCCAGCAGCGGCAGGGAGGTCCAGAATGAGCAGTTCTTC
. . TRBJ2-1 TRBV6-2/TRBV6-3 CASSSGSGYNEQFF TGTGCCAGCAGTTCTGGTAGCGGCTACAATGAGCAGTTCTTC
. . TRBJ1-5 TRBV28 CASSSIVRRGNQPQHF TGTGCCAGCAGCTCCATTGTCCGGAGGGGCAATCAGCCCCAGCATTTT
. . TRBJ2-2 TRBV25-1 CASRGWGGGAGELFF TGTGCCAGCAGGGGTTGGGGGGGCGGCGCCGGGGAGCTGTTTTTT